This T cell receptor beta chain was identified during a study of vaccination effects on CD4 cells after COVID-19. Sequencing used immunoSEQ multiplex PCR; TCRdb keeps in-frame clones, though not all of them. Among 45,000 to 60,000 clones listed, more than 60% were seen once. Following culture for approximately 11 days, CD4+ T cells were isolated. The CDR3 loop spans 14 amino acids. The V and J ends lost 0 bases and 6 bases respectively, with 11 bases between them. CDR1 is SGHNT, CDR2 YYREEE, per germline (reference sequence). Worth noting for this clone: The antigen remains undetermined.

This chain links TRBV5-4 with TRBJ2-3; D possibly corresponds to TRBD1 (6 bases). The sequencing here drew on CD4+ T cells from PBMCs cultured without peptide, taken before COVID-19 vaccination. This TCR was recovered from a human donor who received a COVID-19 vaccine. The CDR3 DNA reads TGTGCCAGCAGCTTGGGGGACACTAAGGATACGCAGTATTTT. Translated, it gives CASSLGDTKDTQYF.